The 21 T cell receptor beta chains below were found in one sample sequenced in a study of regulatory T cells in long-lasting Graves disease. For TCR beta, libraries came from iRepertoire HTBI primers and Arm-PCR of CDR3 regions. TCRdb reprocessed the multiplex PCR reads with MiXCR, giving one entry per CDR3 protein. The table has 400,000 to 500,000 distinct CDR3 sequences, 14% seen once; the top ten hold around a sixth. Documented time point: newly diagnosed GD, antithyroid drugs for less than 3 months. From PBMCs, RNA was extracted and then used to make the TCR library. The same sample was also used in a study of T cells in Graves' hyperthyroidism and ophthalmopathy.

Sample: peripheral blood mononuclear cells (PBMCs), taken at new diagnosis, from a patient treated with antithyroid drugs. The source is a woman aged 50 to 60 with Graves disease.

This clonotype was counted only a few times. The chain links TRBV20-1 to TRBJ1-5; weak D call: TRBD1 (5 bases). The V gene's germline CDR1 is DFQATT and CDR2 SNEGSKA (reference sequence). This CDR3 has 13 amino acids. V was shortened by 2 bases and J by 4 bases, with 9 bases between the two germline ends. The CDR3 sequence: CSARPAGNQPQHF. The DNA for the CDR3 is TGCAGTGCTAGACCGGCAGGGAATCAGCCCCAGCATTTT.

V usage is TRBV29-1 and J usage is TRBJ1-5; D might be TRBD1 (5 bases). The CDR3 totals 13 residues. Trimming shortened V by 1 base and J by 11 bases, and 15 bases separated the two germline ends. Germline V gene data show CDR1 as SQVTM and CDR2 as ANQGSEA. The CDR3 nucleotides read TGCAGCGTTGAAGTGGGGCCGAATACGGCCCAGCATTTT. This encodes CSVEVGPNTAQHF.

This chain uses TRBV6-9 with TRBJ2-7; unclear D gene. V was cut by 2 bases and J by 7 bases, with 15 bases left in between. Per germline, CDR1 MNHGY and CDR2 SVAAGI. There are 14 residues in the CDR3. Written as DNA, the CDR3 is TGTGCCAGCAGTTATGATGGGCCATACAATGAGCAGTACTTC. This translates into CASSYDGPYNEQYF.

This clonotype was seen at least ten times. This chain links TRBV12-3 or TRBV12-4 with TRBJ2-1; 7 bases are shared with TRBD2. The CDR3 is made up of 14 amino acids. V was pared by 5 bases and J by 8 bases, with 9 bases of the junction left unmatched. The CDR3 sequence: CASSRVGGADEQFF. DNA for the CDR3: TGTGCCAGCAGTCGAGTGGGAGGGGCGGATGAGCAGTTCTTC.

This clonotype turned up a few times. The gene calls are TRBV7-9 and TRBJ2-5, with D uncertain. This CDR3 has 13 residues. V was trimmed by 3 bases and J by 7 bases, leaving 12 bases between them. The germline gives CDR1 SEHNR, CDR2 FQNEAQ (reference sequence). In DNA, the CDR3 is TGTGCCAGCAGCTTTGATGTGGGCGGGACCCAGTACTTC. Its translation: CASSFDVGGTQYF.

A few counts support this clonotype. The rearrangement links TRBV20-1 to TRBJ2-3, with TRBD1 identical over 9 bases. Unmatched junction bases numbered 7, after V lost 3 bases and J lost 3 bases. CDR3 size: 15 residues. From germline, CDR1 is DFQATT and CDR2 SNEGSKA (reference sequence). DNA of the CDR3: TGCAGTGCTAGCGGGACAGGGTTTTTAACAGATACGCAGTATTTT. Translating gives CSASGTGFLTDTQYF.

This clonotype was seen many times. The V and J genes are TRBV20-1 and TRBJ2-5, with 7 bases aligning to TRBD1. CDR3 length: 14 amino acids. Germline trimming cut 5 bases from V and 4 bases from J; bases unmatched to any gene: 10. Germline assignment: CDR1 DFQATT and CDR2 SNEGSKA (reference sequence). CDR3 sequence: CSALTGSGVETQYF. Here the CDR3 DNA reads TGCAGTGCTCTGACAGGGTCTGGGGTAGAGACCCAGTACTTC.

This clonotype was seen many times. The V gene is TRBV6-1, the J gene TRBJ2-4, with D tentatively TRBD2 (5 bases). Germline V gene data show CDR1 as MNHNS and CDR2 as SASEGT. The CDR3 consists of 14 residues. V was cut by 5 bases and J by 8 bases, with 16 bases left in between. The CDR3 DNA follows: TGTGCCAGCAGTCCCCGACCCCACGGGGACATTCAGTACTTC. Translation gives CASSPRPHGDIQYF.

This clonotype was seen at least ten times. The CDR3 region is CASSLGTSGAYNEQFF. The CDR3 coding sequence is TGTGCCAGCAGCTTAGGGACGTCTGGGGCCTACAATGAGCAGTTCTTC. V and J are TRBV7-3 and TRBJ2-1, with D possibly being TRBD1 or TRBD2 (5 bases each). Per germline, CDR1 SGHTA and CDR2 FQGTGA. Trimming stripped 2 bases from V and 2 bases from J, with 13 bases between. The CDR3 runs to 16 residues.

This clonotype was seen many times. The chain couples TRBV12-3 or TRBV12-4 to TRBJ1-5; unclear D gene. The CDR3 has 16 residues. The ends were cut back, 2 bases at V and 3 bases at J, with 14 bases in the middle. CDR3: CASSLSPLRDNQPQHF. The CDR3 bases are TGTGCCAGCAGTTTAAGTCCTTTACGGGACAATCAGCCCCAGCATTTT.

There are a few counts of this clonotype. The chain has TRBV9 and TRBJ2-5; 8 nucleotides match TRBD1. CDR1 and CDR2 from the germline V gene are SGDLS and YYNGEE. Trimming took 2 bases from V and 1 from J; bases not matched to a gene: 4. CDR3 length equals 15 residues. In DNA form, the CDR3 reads TGTGCCAGCAGCGTGTCAGGGGGCACCCAAGAGACCCAGTACTTC. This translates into CASSVSGGTQETQYF.

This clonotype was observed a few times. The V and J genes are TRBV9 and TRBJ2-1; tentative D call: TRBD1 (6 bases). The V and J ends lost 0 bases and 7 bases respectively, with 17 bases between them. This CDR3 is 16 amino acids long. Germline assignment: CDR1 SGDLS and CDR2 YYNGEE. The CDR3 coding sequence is TGTGCCAGCAGCGTAGCAGGGGTCGTGATCGGGAATGAGCAGTTCTTC. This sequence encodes CASSVAGVVIGNEQFF.

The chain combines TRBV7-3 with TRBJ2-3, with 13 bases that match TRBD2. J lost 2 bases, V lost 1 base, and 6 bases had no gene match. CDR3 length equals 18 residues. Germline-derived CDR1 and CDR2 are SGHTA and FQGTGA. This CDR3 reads CASSLRGTSGTHTDTQYF. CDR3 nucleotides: TGTGCCAGCAGCTTAAGGGGGACTAGCGGGACTCACACAGATACGCAGTATTTT.

CDR3 bases: TGTGCCAGCAGCGTTCCATCAGAGCGGGAGACCAATGAGCAGTTCTTC. It is translated as CASSVPSERETNEQFF. This sequence joins TRBV9 and TRBJ2-1; 8 nucleotides agree with TRBD2. Germline-derived CDR1 and CDR2 are SGDLS and YYNGEE. The length of the CDR3 is 16 residues. Trimming took 2 bases from V and 6 from J; bases not matched to a gene: 10.

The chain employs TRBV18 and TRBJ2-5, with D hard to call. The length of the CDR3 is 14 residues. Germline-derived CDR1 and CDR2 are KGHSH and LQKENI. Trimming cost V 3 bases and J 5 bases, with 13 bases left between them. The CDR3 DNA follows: TGTGCCAGCTCACCTTCCGGGCCCATGGAGACCCAGTACTTC. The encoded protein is CASSPSGPMETQYF.

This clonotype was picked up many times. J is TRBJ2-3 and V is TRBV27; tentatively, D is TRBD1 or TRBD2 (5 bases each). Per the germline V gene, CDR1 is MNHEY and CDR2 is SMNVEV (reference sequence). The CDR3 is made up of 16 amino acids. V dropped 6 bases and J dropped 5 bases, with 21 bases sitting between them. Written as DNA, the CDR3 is TGTGCCAGCAGCACGTCGGGGCAGGCCGGTGAAGATACGCAGTATTTT. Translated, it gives CASSTSGQAGEDTQYF.

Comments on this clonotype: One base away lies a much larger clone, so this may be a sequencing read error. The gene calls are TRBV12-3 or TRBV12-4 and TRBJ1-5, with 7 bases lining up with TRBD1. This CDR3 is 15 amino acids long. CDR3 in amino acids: CASSSQGNSNQPRHF. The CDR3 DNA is TGTGCCAGCAGTTCACAGGGGAATAGCAATCAGCCCCGGCATTTT.

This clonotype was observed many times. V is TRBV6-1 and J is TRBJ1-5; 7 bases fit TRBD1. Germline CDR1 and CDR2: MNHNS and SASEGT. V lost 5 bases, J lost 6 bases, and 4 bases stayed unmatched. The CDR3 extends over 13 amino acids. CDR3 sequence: CASSTQGSQPQHF. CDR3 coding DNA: TGTGCCAGCAGTACACAGGGGAGTCAGCCCCAGCATTTT.

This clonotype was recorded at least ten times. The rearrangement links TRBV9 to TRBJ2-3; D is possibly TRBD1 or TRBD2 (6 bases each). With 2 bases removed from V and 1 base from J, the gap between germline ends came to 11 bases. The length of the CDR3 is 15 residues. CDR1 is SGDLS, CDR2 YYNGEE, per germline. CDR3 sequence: CASSVAGHRTDTQYF. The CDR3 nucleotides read TGTGCCAGCAGCGTGGCGGGACACCGCACAGATACGCAGTATTTT.

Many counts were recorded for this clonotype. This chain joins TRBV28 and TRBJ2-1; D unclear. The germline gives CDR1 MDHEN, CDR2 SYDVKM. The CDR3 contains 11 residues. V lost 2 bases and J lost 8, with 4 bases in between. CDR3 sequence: CASSLMDEQFF. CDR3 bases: TGTGCCAGCAGTTTAATGGATGAGCAGTTCTTC.

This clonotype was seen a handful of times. CDR3 amino acids: CSVGRAGANVLTF. Here the CDR3 DNA reads TGCAGCGTTGGTCGGGCGGGGGCCAACGTCCTGACTTTC. The chain has TRBV29-1 and TRBJ2-6, with unresolved D. The CDR3 is 13 amino acids. Trimming stripped 4 bases from V and 4 bases from J, with 8 bases between. Germline CDR1 and CDR2: SQVTM and ANQGSEA.